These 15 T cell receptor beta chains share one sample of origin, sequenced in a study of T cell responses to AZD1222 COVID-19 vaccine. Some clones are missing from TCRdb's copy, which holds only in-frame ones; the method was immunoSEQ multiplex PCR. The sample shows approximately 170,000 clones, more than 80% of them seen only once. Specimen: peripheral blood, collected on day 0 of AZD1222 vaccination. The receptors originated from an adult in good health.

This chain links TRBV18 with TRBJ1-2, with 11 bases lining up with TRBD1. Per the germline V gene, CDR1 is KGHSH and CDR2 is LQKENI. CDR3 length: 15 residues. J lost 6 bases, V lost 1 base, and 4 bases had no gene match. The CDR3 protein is CASSPLGQGDDGYTF. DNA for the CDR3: TGTGCCAGCTCACCACTGGGACAGGGGGATGATGGCTACACCTTC. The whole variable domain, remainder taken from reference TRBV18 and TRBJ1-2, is NAGVMQNPRHLVRRRGQEARLRCSPMKGHSHVYWYRQLPEEGLKFMVYLQKENIIDESGMPKERFSAEFPKEGPSILRIQQVVRGDSAAYFCASSPLGQGDDGYTFGSGTRLTVV.

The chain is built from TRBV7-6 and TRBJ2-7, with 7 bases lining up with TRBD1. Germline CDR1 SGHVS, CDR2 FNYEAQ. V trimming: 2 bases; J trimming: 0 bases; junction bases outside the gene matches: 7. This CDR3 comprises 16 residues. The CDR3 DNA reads TGTGCCAGCAGCTTATGTCGGGACAGCGGCTCCTACGAGCAGTACTTC. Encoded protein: CASSLCRDSGSYEQYF.

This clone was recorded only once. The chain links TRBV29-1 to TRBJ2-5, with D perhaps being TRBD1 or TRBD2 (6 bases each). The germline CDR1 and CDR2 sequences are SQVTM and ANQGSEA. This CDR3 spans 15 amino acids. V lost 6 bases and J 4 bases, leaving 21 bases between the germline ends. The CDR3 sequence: CSVEGGYQVIETQYF. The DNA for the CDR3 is TGCAGCGTAGAGGGGGGCTACCAAGTCATAGAGACCCAGTACTTC.

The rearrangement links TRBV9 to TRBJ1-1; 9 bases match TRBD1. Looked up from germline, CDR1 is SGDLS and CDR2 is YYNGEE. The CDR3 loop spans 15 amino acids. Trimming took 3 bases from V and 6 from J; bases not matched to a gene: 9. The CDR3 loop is CASSAPGTGSSEAFF. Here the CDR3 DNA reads TGTGCCAGCAGCGCCCCCGGGACAGGGTCATCTGAAGCTTTCTTT.

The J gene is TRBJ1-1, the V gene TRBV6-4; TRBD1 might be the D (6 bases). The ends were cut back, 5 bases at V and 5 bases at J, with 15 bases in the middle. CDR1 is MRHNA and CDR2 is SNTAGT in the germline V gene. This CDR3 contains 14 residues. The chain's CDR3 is CASSRDGGATEAFF. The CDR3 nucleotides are TGTGCCAGCAGTAGGGACGGGGGCGCAACTGAAGCTTTCTTT.

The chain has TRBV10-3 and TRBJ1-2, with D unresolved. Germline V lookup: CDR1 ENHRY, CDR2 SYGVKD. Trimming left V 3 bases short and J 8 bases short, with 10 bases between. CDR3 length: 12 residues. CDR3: CAISDTLEGYTF. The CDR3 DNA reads TGTGCCATCAGTGACACCCTCGAGGGCTACACCTTC.

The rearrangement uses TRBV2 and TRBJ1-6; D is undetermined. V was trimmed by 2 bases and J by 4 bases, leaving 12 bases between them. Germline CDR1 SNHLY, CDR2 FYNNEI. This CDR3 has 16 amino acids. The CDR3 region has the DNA TGTGCCAGCAGTGAATACCAGAGACTATATAATTCACCCCTCCACTTT. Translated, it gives CASSEYQRLYNSPLHF. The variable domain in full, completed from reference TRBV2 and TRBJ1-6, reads EPEVTQTPSHQVTQMGQEVILRCVPISNHLYFYWYRQILGQKVEFLVSFYNNEISEKSEIFDDQFSVERPDGSNFTLKIRSTKLEDSAMYFCASSEYQRLYNSPLHFGNGTRLTVT.

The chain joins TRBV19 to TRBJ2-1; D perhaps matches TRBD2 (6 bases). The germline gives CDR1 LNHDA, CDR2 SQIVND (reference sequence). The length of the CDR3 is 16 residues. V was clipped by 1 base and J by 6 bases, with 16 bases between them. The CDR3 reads CASSIAWASEVNEQFF. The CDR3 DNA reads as TGTGCCAGTAGTATAGCTTGGGCTAGCGAAGTCAATGAGCAGTTCTTC.

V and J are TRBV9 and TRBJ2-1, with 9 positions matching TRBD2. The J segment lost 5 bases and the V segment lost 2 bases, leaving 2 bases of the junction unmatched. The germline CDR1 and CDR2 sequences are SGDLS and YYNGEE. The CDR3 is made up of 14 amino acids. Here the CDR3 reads CASSVQRGDNEQFF. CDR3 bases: TGTGCCAGCAGCGTGCAGCGGGGGGACAATGAGCAGTTCTTC. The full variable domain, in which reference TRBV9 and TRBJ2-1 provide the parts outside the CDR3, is DSGVTQTPKHLITATGQRVTLRCSPRSGDLSVYWYQQSLDQGLQFLIQYYNGEERAKGNILERFSAQQFPDLHSELNLSSLELGDSALYFCASSVQRGDNEQFFGPGTRLTVL.

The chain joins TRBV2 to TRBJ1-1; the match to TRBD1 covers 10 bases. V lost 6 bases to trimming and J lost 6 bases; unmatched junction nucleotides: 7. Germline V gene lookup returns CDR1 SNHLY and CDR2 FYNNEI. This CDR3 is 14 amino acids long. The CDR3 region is CASRGDRGRAEAFF. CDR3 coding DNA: TGTGCCAGCAGGGGGGACAGGGGTAGAGCTGAAGCTTTCTTT. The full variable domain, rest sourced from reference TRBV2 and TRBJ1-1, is EPEVTQTPSHQVTQMGQEVILRCVPISNHLYFYWYRQILGQKVEFLVSFYNNEISEKSEIFDDQFSVERPDGSNFTLKIRSTKLEDSAMYFCASRGDRGRAEAFFGQGTRLTVV.

The DNA for the CDR3 is TGTGCCACGGGGGGTGACTACCAAGAGACCCAGTACTTC. Amino acids: CATGGDYQETQYF. V and J are TRBV3-1 (or the pseudogene TRBV3-2) and TRBJ2-5, with 7 nucleotides matching TRBD2. Looked up from germline, CDR1 is LGHDT and CDR2 is YNNKEL (reference sequence). The CDR3 runs to 13 residues. Trimming cost V 10 bases and J 0 bases; bases outside gene matches: 5.

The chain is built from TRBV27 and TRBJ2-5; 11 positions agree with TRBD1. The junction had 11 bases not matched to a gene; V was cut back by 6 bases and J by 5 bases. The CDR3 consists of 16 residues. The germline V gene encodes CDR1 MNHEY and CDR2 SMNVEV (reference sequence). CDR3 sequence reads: CASRHSDRGLYETQYF. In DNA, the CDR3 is TGTGCCAGCAGACACTCGGACAGGGGGCTATATGAGACCCAGTACTTC.

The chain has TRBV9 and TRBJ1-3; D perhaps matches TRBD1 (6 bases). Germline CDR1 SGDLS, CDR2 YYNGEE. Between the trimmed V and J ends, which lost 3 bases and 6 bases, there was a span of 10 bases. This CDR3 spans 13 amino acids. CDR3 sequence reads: CASSAGAINTIYF. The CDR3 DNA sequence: TGTGCCAGCAGCGCGGGGGCAATAAACACCATATATTTT.

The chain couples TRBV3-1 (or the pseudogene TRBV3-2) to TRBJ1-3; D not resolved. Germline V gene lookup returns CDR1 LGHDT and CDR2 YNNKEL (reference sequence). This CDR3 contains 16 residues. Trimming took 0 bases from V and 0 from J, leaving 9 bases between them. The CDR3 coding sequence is TGTGCCAGCAGCCAAGACTGGTTTGACTCTGGAAACACCATATATTTT. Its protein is CASSQDWFDSGNTIYF.

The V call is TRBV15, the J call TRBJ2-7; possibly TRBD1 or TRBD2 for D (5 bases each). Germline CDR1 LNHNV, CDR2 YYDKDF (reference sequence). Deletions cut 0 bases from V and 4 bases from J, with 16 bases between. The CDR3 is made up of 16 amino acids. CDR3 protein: CATSREPGPNTYEQYF. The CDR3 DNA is TGTGCCACCAGCAGAGAGCCGGGGCCCAACACGTACGAGCAGTACTTC.